One TCR beta chain is described in this entry. This specimen belongs to a study of OX40 agonist ivuxolimab in advanced cancers. CDR1 is MDHEN, CDR2 SYDVKM, per germline. There are 16 residues in the CDR3. Trimming left V 6 bases short and J 0 bases short, with 15 bases between. Sequencing used immunoSEQ multiplex PCR; TCRdb keeps in-frame clones, though not all of them. The sample holds about 64,000 clones; around 84% are singletons and the top ten take under 3%. The input for sequencing was CD4+ or CD8+ T cells sorted from blood, taken in a trial of the OX40 agonist ivuxolimab. The gene calls are TRBV28 and TRBJ1-3; tentatively, D is TRBD1 (5 bases). The sequence derives from an adult with an advanced solid tumor such as melanoma, head and neck, liver or kidney cancer. CDR3 sequence (DNA): TGTGCCAGCAGCCCGGCGGCGGGACCCTCTGGAAACACCATATATTTT. Its protein product is CASSPAAGPSGNTIYF.